This entry lists 17 T cell receptor beta chains sequenced from one sample in a study of T cells in Graves' hyperthyroidism and ophthalmopathy. TCR beta CDR3 region amplification was performed from RNA transcripts. The HTBI primer set drove a first-round RT-PCR of the TCR CDR3. TCRdb independently ran MiXCR on the multiplex PCR reads; one entry per CDR3 protein. Among about 160,000 distinct CDR3 sequences listed, approximately 9% were seen once. Source material: blood. The source is a woman aged 18-29 years with Graves' hyperthyroidism that later progressed to Graves' ophthalmopathy.

The table lists this clonotype with many counts. The rearrangement uses TRBV2 and TRBJ1-2; D is unresolved. The CDR3 runs to 11 residues. Germline V gives CDR1 SNHLY, CDR2 FYNNEI. Trimming left V 8 bases short and J 4 bases short, with 8 bases between. The CDR3, as DNA: TGTGCCAGCGGAGAGGGCTATGGCTACACCTTC. The encoded protein is CASGEGYGYTF. The full variable domain, with the rest looked up from reference TRBV2 and TRBJ1-2, is EPEVTQTPSHQVTQMGQEVILRCVPISNHLYFYWYRQILGQKVEFLVSFYNNEISEKSEIFDDQFSVERPDGSNFTLKIRSTKLEDSAMYFCASGEGYGYTFGSGTRLTVV.

This sequence joins TRBV13 and TRBJ2-7; 9 nucleotides align to TRBD1. Germline lookup yields CDR1 PRHDT and CDR2 FYEKMQ (reference sequence). Trimming took 2 bases from V and 5 from J; bases not matched to a gene: 7. The CDR3 runs to 15 residues. The CDR3 DNA follows: TGTGCCAGCAGCTTAAAGGGGACAGGGTCGCACGAGCAGTACTTC. Its translation is CASSLKGTGSHEQYF.

This clonotype was seen at least ten times. The J gene is TRBJ2-7, the V gene TRBV11-2; weak D call: TRBD1 (5 bases). The ends were cut back, 3 bases at V and 3 bases at J, with 15 bases in the middle. Germline CDR1 and CDR2: SGHAT and FQNNGV. This CDR3 has 15 residues. CDR3 nucleotides: TGTGCCAGCAGCTTTTTTCAGGGCTCCGACTACGAGCAGTACTTC. Amino acid sequence: CASSFFQGSDYEQYF.

The chain joins TRBV12-5 to TRBJ2-2; D possibly matches TRBD1 or TRBD2 (6 bases each). Trimming took off 2 bases at V and 4 bases at J, with 11 bases between the two ends. CDR1 LGHNT and CDR2 FRNRAP come from the germline V gene. This CDR3 contains 15 residues. The CDR3 DNA reads TGTGCTAGTGGTTTGTTGGGGGGCCCCACCGGGGAGCTGTTTTTT. Translation: CASGLLGGPTGELFF. The entire variable domain, with the rest obtained from reference TRBV12-5 and TRBJ2-2, is as follows: DARVTQTPRHKVTEMGQEVTMRCQPILGHNTVFWYRQTMMQGLELLAYFRNRAPLDDSGMPKDRFSAEMPDATLATLKIQPSEPRDSAVYFCASGLLGGPTGELFFGEGSRLTVL.

This clonotype was detected many times. The chain employs TRBV11-2 and TRBJ2-6, with D unresolved. The germline V gene encodes CDR1 SGHAT and CDR2 FQNNGV. V was cut by 8 bases and J by 0 bases, with 11 bases left in between. The CDR3 runs to 15 residues. CDR3 loop: CASCNSASGANVLTF. CDR3 nucleotides: TGTGCCAGCTGCAACAGCGCCTCTGGGGCCAACGTCCTGACTTTC.

Concerning this clonotype: A read error is possible here, since a much larger clone lies one base away. The CDR3 DNA follows: TGTGCCAGCAGCACCTTAGGACTAGCGGGAAGTACCTACGAGCAGTACTTC. Amino acids: CASSTLGLAGSTYEQYF. The rearrangement joins TRBV6-2 or TRBV6-3 to TRBJ2-7; the match to TRBD2 covers 12 bases. This CDR3 is built from 17 residues. With V trimmed by 6 bases and J by 2 bases, 11 bases remained unmatched. Germline V CDR1 and CDR2: MNHEY, SVGEGT.

This clonotype was counted ten times or more. V and J are TRBV12-3 or TRBV12-4 and TRBJ2-3, with D maybe TRBD1 (5 bases). The CDR3 totals 13 residues. The ends were cut back, 1 base at V and 6 bases at J, with 8 bases in the middle. The CDR3 loop is CASSLGAGDTQYF. The DNA for the CDR3 is TGTGCCAGCAGTTTAGGGGCAGGGGATACGCAGTATTTT.

In this sample, this clonotype turned up many times. The chain links TRBV7-8 to TRBJ2-2; D not certain. Germline V gene sequence: CDR1 SGHVS, CDR2 FQNEAQ. This CDR3 region has 15 residues. Between the trimmed V and J ends, which lost 5 bases and 0 bases, there was a span of 10 bases. CDR3 bases: TGTGCCAGCAGCAATCCATCCGCGAACACCGGGGAGCTGTTTTTT. Its protein is CASSNPSANTGELFF.

This clonotype was recorded a few times. The chain couples TRBV19 to TRBJ2-3; D ambiguous. The CDR3 consists of 13 residues. V was cut by 1 base and J by 4 bases, with 6 bases left in between. CDR1 and CDR2 from the germline V gene are LNHDA and SQIVND (reference sequence). CDR3 amino acids: CASSIAFSDTQYF. As DNA, the CDR3 is TGTGCCAGTAGTATAGCCTTTTCAGATACGCAGTATTTT.

In this sample, this clonotype turned up many times. The V gene is TRBV29-1, the J gene TRBJ2-1, with D possibly TRBD1 on 7 matching bases. The CDR3 totals 15 residues. Trimming shortened V by 7 bases and J by 4 bases, and 20 bases separated the two germline ends. Germline V gene data show CDR1 as SQVTM and CDR2 as ANQGSEA. CDR3 coding DNA: TGCAGCGACAGGGAGGCAGGGGGTTTTTACAATGAGCAGTTCTTC. As protein: CSDREAGGFYNEQFF.

This clonotype has ten or more counts. Here the CDR3 reads CASSQVWGGTSTDTQYF. The CDR3 bases are TGTGCCAGCAGCCAAGTGTGGGGGGGGACCTCCACAGATACGCAGTATTTT. The genes are TRBV3-1 and TRBJ2-3; 7 bases align to TRBD2. Germline trimming cut 1 base from V and 2 bases from J; bases unmatched to any gene: 9. Per germline, CDR1 LGHDT and CDR2 YNNKEL (reference sequence). The CDR3 totals 17 residues.

CDR3 residues: CASSLVLGDDYGYTF. The CDR3 DNA is TGTGCCAGCAGCTTAGTTCTGGGGGACGACTATGGCTACACCTTC. The V and J genes are TRBV7-3 and TRBJ1-2, with D perhaps TRBD1 (5 bases). The CDR3 covers 15 residues. V shed 2 bases and J shed 3 bases, with 13 bases lying between them. Germline CDR1 and CDR2: SGHTA and FQGTGA.

The sample holds many counts of this clonotype. The chain carries TRBV7-6 and TRBJ1-4, with 10 bases identical to TRBD1. From germline, CDR1 is SGHVS and CDR2 FNYEAQ. This CDR3 is 15 amino acids long. The V gene end was trimmed by 4 bases and the J gene end by 6 bases; junction bases not matched to a gene: 5. The CDR3 DNA reads TGTGCCAGCAGCTCCCAAGGGACAGGGGATGAAAAACTGTTTTTT. Residues: CASSSQGTGDEKLFF. The full variable domain, with the rest looked up from reference TRBV7-6 and TRBJ1-4, is GAGVSQSPRYKVTKRGQDVALRCDPISGHVSLYWYRQALGQGPEFLTYFNYEAQQDKSGLPNDRFSAERPEGSISTLTIQRTEQRDSAMYRCASSSQGTGDEKLFFGSGTQLSVL.

This clonotype was seen ten or more times. The J gene is TRBJ2-7, the V gene TRBV27; D gene uncertain. Germline CDR1 reads MNHEY; CDR2 reads SMNVEV (reference sequence). V dropped 0 bases and J dropped 7 bases, with 13 bases sitting between them. This CDR3 contains 14 residues. The CDR3 DNA sequence: TGTGCCAGCAGTTTATCGCTTGGCGTGGGTGAGCAGTACTTC. Translation: CASSLSLGVGEQYF.

This clonotype was recorded at least ten times. The CDR3 region has the DNA TGTGCCAGCAGCGGCGGGGTGGTGAGGGACACTGAAGCTTTCTTT. Its translation: CASSGGVVRDTEAFF. V gene TRBV9 combines with J gene TRBJ1-1; D is undetermined. Trimming removed 3 bases from V and 3 bases from J, with 15 bases in between. The CDR3 is 15 amino acids. Germline V gene data show CDR1 as SGDLS and CDR2 as YYNGEE.

This clonotype was observed at least ten times. This chain uses TRBV24-1 with TRBJ2-5; perhaps TRBD2 as D (6 bases). This CDR3 spans 13 amino acids. Trimming removed 5 bases from V and 5 bases from J, with 11 bases in between. Germline assignment: CDR1 KGHDR and CDR2 SFDVKD. The CDR3 coding sequence is TGTGCCACCAGTGTGGGGGGTTTGGAGACCCAGTACTTC. It translates to CATSVGGLETQYF.

This clonotype has ten or more counts. This chain joins TRBV7-9 and TRBJ1-6; 10 nucleotides align to TRBD1. The ends lost 5 bases at V and 7 bases at J; junction bases unmatched: 8. Germline V gene lookup returns CDR1 SEHNR and CDR2 FQNEAQ (reference sequence). The CDR3 spans 16 residues. As DNA, the CDR3 is TGTGCCAGCAGCCCAGCCGGGACAGGGGCCAATTCACCCCTCCACTTT. This gives the protein CASSPAGTGANSPLHF.